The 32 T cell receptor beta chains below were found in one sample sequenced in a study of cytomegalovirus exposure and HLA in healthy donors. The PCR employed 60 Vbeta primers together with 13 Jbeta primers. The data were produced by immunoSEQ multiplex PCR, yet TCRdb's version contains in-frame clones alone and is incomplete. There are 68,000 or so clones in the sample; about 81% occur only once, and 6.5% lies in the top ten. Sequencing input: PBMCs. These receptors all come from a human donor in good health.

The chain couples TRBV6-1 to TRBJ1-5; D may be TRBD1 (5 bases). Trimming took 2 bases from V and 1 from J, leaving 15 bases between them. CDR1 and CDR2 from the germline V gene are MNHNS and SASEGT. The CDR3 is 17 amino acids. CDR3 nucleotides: TGTGCCAGCAGTGAACCCGGAGGGGCCGGCAGCAATCAGCCCCAGCATTTT. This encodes CASSEPGGAGSNQPQHF.

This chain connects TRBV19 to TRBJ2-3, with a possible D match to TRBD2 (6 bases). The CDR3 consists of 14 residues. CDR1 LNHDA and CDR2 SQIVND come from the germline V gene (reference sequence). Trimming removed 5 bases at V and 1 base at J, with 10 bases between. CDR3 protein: CASSRGEGTDTQYF. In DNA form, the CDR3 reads TGTGCCAGTAGTCGAGGGGAGGGCACAGATACGCAGTATTTT.

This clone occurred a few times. The CDR3 DNA reads as TGTGCCAGCAGTTATGAGGGTTGGCCTGGAAACACCATATATTTT. Translated, it gives CASSYEGWPGNTIYF. The chain has TRBV6-5 and TRBJ1-3; the D is unclear. Trimming stripped 3 bases from V and 2 bases from J, with 11 bases between. This CDR3 is 15 amino acids long. Germline V CDR1 and CDR2: MNHEY, SVGAGI.

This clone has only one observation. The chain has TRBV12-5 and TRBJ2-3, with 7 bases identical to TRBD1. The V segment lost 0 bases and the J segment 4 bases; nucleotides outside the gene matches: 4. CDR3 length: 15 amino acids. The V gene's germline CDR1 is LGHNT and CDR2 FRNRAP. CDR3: CASGLVRGPADTQYF. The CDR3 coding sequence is TGTGCTAGTGGTTTGGTAAGGGGGCCGGCAGATACGCAGTATTTT.

CDR3 DNA sequence: TGTGCCAGCAGCTTAGCGCCGGGGGGGTACAATCAGCCCCAGCATTTT. It is translated as CASSLAPGGYNQPQHF. The gene calls are TRBV7-2 and TRBJ1-5, with a tentative D call TRBD1 (5 bases). V lost 0 bases and J 3 bases, leaving 12 bases between the germline ends. The CDR3 runs to 16 residues. Germline V gene lookup returns CDR1 SGHTA and CDR2 FQGNSA.

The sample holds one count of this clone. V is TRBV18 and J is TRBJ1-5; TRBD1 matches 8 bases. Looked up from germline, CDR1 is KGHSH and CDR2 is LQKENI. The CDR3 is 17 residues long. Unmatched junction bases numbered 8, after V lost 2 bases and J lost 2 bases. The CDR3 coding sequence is TGTGCCAGCTCACCATCTCCGACAGGGGTTGGCAATCAGCCCCAGCATTTT. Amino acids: CASSPSPTGVGNQPQHF.

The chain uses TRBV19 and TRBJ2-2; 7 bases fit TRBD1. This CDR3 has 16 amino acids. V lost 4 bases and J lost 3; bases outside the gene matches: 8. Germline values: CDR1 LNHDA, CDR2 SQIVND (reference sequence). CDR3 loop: CASSTRQGGDTGELFF. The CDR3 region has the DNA TGTGCCAGTAGTACAAGACAGGGTGGAGACACCGGGGAGCTGTTTTTT.

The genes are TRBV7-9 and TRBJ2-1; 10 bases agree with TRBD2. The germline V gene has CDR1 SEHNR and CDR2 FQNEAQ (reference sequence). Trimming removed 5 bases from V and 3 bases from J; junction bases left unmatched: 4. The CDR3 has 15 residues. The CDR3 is CASSLTSGNYNEQFF. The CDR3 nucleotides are TGTGCCAGCAGCCTAACTAGCGGGAACTACAATGAGCAGTTCTTC.

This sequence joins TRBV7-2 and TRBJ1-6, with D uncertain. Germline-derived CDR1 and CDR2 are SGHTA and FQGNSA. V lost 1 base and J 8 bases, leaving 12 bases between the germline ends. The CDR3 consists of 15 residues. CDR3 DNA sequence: TGTGCCAGCAGCTTAGAGACTGGATATGATTCACCCCTCCACTTT. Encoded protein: CASSLETGYDSPLHF.

The CDR3 DNA sequence: TGCGCCAGCAGCCAAGATTTTAGGACAGGGCGAACTGAAGCTTTCTTT. Translating it yields CASSQDFRTGRTEAFF. J is TRBJ1-1 and V is TRBV4-1; 8 bases are a match to TRBD1. CDR1 and CDR2 from the germline V gene are MGHRA and YSYEKL. The CDR3 consists of 16 residues. J lost 5 bases, V lost 0 bases, and 8 bases had no gene match.

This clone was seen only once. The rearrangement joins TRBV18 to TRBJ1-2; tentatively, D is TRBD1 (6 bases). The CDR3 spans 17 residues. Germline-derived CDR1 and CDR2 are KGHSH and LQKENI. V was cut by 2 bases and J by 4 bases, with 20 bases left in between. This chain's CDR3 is CASSPNQQGGFIYGYTF. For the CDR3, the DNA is TGTGCCAGCTCACCAAACCAACAGGGAGGGTTTATCTATGGCTACACCTTC.

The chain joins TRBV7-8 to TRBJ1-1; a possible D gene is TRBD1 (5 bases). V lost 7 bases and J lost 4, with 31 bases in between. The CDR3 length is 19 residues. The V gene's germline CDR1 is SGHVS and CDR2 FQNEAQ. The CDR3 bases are TGTGCCAGCAATCGGGGGAGGAACGTACGGGGACGGGAAAGCACTGAAGCTTTCTTT. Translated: CASNRGRNVRGRESTEAFF. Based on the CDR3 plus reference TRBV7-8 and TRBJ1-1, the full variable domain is GAGVSQSPRYKVAKRGQDVALRCDPISGHVSLFWYQQALGQGPEFLTYFQNEAQLDKSGLPSDRFFAERPEGSVSTLKIQRTQQEDSAVYLCASNRGRNVRGRESTEAFFGQGTRLTVV.

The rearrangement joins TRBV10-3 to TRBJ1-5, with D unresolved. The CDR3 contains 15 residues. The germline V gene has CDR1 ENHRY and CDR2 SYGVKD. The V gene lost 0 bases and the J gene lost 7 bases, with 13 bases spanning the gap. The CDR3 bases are TGTGCCATCAGTGAGTCCCAGGTACTAGGGCAGCCCCAGCATTTT. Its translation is CAISESQVLGQPQHF.

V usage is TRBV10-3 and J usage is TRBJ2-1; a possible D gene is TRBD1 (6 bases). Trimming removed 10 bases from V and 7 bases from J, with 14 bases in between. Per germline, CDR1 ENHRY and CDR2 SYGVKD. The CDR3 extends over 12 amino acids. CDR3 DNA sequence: TGTGCCACCCTGACAGGCCGAAATGAGCAGTTCTTC. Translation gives CATLTGRNEQFF.

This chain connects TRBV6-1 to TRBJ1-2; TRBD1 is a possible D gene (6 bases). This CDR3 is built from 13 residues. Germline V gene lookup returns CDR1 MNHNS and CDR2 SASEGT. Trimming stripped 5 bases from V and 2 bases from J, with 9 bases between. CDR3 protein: CASSPGTNYGYTF. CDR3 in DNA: TGTGCCAGCAGTCCCGGGACAAACTATGGCTACACCTTC.

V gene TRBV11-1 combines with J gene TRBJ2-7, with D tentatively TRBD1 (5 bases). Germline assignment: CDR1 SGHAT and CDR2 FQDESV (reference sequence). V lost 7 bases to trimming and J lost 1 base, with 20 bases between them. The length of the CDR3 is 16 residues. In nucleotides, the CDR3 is TGTGCCAGCACAAAAAAAGGCGTAGGGGCTTCCTACGAGCAGTACTTC. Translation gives CASTKKGVGASYEQYF.

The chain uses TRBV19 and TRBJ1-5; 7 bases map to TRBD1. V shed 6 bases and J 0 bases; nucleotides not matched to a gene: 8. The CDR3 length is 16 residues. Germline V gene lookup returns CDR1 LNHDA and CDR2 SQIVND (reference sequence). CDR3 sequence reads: CASRTEGQSSNQPQHF. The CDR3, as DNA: TGTGCCAGTAGGACTGAGGGACAGTCTAGCAATCAGCCCCAGCATTTT.

CDR3 sequence: CASSDGGGGADETQYF. The CDR3 coding sequence is TGCGCCAGCAGTGATGGGGGCGGGGGGGCCGATGAGACCCAGTACTTC. V is TRBV10-2 and J is TRBJ2-5, with 9 bases lining up with TRBD2. This CDR3 has 16 amino acids. With 3 bases clipped from V and 5 bases from J, the junction kept 10 bases outside the gene matches. Germline values: CDR1 WSHSY, CDR2 SAAADI.

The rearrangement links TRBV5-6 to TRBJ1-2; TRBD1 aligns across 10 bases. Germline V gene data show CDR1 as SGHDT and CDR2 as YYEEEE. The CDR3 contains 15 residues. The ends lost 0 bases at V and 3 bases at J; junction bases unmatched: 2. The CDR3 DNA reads TGTGCCAGCAGCTTGGGAGGGACAGGGGACTATGGCTACACCTTC. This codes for CASSLGGTGDYGYTF. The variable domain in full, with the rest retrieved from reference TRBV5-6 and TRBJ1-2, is DAGVTQSPTHLIKTRGQQVTLRCSPKSGHDTVSWYQQALGQGPQFIFQYYEEEERQRGNFPDRFSGHQFPNYSSELNVNALLLGDSALYLCASSLGGTGDYGYTFGSGTRLTVV.

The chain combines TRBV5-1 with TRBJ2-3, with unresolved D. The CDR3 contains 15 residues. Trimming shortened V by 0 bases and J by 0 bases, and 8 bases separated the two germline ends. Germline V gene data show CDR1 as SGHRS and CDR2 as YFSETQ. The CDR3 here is CASSLDLTSTDTQYF. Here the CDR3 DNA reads TGCGCCAGCAGCTTGGATCTAACCAGCACAGATACGCAGTATTTT.

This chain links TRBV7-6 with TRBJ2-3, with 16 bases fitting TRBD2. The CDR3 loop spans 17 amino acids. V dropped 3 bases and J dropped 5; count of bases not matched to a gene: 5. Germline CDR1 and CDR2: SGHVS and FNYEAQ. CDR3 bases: TGTGCCAGCAGCTTGGGACTAGCGGGGGGGCCGAGAGATACGCAGTATTTT. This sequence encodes CASSLGLAGGPRDTQYF.

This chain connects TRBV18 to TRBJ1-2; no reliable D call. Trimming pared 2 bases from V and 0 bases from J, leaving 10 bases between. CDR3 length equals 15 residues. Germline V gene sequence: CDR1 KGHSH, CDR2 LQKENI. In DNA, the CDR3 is TGTGCCAGCTCACCAGGGGAGCAGGCTAACTATGGCTACACCTTC. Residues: CASSPGEQANYGYTF.

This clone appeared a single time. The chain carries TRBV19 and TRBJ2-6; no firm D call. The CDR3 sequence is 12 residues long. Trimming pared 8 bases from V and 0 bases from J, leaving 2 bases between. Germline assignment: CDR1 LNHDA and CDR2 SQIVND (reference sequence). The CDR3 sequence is CASLSGANVLTF. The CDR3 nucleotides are TGTGCCAGTCTCTCTGGGGCCAACGTCCTGACTTTC.

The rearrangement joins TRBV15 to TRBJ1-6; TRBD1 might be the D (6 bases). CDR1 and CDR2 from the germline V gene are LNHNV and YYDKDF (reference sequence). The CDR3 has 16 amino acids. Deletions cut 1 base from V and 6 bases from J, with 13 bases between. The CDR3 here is CATSRVTGRGNSPLHF. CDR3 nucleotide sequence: TGTGCCACCAGCAGAGTTACAGGGAGAGGTAATTCACCCCTCCACTTT.

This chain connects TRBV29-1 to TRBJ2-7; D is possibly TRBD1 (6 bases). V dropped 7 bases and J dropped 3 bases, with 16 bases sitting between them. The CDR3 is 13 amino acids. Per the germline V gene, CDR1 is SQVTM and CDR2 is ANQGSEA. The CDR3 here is CSAGRGVGYEQYF. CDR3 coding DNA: TGCAGCGCCGGCAGGGGAGTGGGCTACGAGCAGTACTTC.

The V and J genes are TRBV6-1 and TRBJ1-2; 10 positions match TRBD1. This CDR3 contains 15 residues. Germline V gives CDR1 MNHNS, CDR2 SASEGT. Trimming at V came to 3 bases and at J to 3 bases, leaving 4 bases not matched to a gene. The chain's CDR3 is CASSEGQGIHYGYTF. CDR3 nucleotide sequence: TGTGCCAGCAGTGAGGGACAGGGGATTCACTATGGCTACACCTTC.

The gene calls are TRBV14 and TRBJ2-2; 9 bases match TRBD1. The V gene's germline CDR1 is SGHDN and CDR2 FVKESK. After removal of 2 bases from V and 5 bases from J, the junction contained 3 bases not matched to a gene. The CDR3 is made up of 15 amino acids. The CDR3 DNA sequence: TGTGCCAGCAGCCAACGGGACAGGGTTACCGGGGAGCTGTTTTTT. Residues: CASSQRDRVTGELFF. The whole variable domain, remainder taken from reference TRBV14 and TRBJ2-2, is EAGVTQFPSHSVIEKGQTVTLRCDPISGHDNLYWYRRVMGKEIKFLLHFVKESKQDESGMPNNRFLAERTGGTYSTLKVQPAELEDSGVYFCASSQRDRVTGELFFGEGSRLTVL.

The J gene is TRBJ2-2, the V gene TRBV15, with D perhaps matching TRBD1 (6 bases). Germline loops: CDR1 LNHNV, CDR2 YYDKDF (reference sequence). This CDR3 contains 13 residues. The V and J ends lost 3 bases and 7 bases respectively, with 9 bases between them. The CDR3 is CATSRDRFGELFF. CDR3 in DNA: TGTGCCACCAGCAGGGACAGATTCGGGGAGCTGTTTTTT.

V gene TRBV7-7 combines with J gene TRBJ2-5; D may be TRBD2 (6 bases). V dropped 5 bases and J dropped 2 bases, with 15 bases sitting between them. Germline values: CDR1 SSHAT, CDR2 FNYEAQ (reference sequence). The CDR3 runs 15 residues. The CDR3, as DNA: TGTGCCAGCAGCCCCGGGACTGCCGAACAAGAGACCCAGTACTTC. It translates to CASSPGTAEQETQYF.

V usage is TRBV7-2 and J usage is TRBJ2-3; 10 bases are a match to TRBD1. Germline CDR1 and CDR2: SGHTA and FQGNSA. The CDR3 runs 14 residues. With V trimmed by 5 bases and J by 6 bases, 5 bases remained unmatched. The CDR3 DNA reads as TGTGCCAGCAGCCATGGGACAGGGGTCGATACGCAGTATTTT. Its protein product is CASSHGTGVDTQYF.

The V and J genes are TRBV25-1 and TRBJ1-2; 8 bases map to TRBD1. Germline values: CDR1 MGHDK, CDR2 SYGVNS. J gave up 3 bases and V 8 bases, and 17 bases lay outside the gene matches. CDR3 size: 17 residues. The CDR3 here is CASLPASGQGGDYGYTF. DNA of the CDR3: TGTGCCAGCCTACCGGCCTCCGGACAGGGAGGCGACTATGGCTACACCTTC.

CDR3 in amino acids: CASSLTTGGSGYTF. CDR3 nucleotides: TGTGCCAGCAGTTTAACGACAGGGGGCTCTGGCTACACCTTC. V gene TRBV27 combines with J gene TRBJ1-2; 10 nucleotides match TRBD1. V lost 2 bases, J lost 7 bases, and 4 bases stayed unmatched. Per germline, CDR1 MNHEY and CDR2 SMNVEV (reference sequence). CDR3 length: 14 amino acids.